A selection of T cell receptor beta chains follows, all from one sample in a study of CD8+ T cells in alopecia areata. The protocol was immunoSEQ multiplex PCR, while the TCRdb copy is restricted to in-frame clones and leaves out a portion. The top ten hold around 0.48% of the sample, which has 200,000 to 250,000 clones, about two fifths seen once. The source material was CD4+ T cells sorted from blood, sampled between weeks 30 and 35, from a patient treated with tofacitinib. These receptors were obtained from a human donor with alopecia areata. Both conserved end residues are part of each CDR3. The order of the fields is V gene, J gene, clone size, D gene, CDR3 DNA, CDR3 protein. The D gene is left open where the match is weak. Clone size is stated in some rows and not others, as once, few, many or a class when expanded.

>TRBV5-1|TRBJ2-6|.|TRBD1
TGCGCCAGCAGCTCAAGTCGGCGGGACAGGGGGTTCTCTGGGGCCAACGTCCTGACTTTC
CASSSSRRDRGFSGANVLTF
>TRBV9|TRBJ2-3|.|TRBD1
TGTGCCAGCAGCGATATACAGGGGAGCGGCACAGATACGCAGTATTTT
CASSDIQGSGTDTQYF
>TRBV30|TRBJ1-5|.|TRBD1
TGTGCCTGGAGGGAGGGACAGCTCAATCAGCCCCAGCATTTT
CAWREGQLNQPQHF
>TRBV5-1|TRBJ2-6|many|.
TGCGCCAGCAGCTTGGAGCAGACTGGGGCCAACGTCCTGACTTTC
CASSLEQTGANVLTF
>TRBV30|TRBJ1-4|.|TRBD1
TGTGCCTGGAGTCGACCCGGGACAGGGGGCGAAGGTGAAAAACTGTTTTTT
CAWSRPGTGGEGEKLFF
>TRBV5-1|TRBJ2-1|few|.
TGCGCCAGCAGCTTGGTGGGGGGCAATGAGCAGTTCTTC
CASSLVGGNEQFF
>TRBV27|TRBJ2-1|few|TRBD2
TGTGCCAGCAGTTTTTCGCGGGGGGGTTACAATGAGCAGTTCTTC
CASSFSRGGYNEQFF
>TRBV6-6|TRBJ1-5|.|.
TGTGCCAGCACTCAGGGTCCCAATCAGCCCCAGCATTTT
CASTQGPNQPQHF
>TRBV11-2|TRBJ2-7|.|.
TGTGCCAGCAGCTCCCCGAGACGGACTCACTACGAGCAGTACTTC
CASSSPRRTHYEQYF
>TRBV9|TRBJ2-3|.|.
TGTGCCAGCAGCGTAGGTCAGCCAGATACGCAGTATTTT
CASSVGQPDTQYF
>TRBV7-3|TRBJ2-3|.|.
TGTGCCAGCAGTCCCCTCAGGGGGGTGGCAGATACGCAGTATTTT
CASSPLRGVADTQYF
>TRBV7-9|TRBJ1-2|few|TRBD1
TGTGCCAGCAGCATAGACAGGGACTATGGCTACACCTTC
CASSIDRDYGYTF
>TRBV2|TRBJ2-3|few|.
TGTGCCAGCATTAGACTAGTTGATACGCAGTATTTT
CASIRLVDTQYF
>TRBV10-2|TRBJ2-1|.|TRBD2
TGCGCCAGCAGTCGTGGGACTAGCGGTTACAATGAGCAGTTCTTC
CASSRGTSGYNEQFF
>TRBV7-6|TRBJ2-2|few|.
TGTGCCAGCAGCTTAGGATCTAGCTGGGAGCTGTTTTTT
CASSLGSSWELFF
>TRBV7-9|TRBJ2-1|few|.
TGTGCCAGCAGCTTAACCGGGAGCGAGCAGTTCTTC
CASSLTGSEQFF
>TRBV7-2|TRBJ1-1|.|.
TGTGCCAGCAGCTTAGAATACGGAAACACTGAAGCTTTCTTT
CASSLEYGNTEAFF
>TRBV2|TRBJ2-7|.|TRBD2
TGTGCCAGCAGTGTAGGGAGGGGCGAGCAGTACTTC
CASSVGRGEQYF
>TRBV19|TRBJ1-1|few|TRBD1
TGTGCCAGCAGGGGGCCGGACACTGAAGCTTTCTTT
CASRGPDTEAFF
>TRBV14|TRBJ2-5|once|.
TGTGCCAGCAGCGAATTGGGGGGTTTTGGAGAGACCCAGTACTTC
CASSELGGFGETQYF
>TRBV25-1|TRBJ2-7|.|.
TGTGCCAGCAGTGGTGATTCCTGGGTGAGCTCCTACGAGCAGTACTTC
CASSGDSWVSSYEQYF
>TRBV7-9|TRBJ1-2|.|.
TGTGCCAGCAGCTCCCAAAACCCAACCATCTATGGCTACACCTTC
CASSSQNPTIYGYTF
>TRBV7-9|TRBJ1-1|.|.
TGTGCCAGCAGCTGGGGAGGAGGTGGAGGGACTGAAGCTTTCTTT
CASSWGGGGGTEAFF
>TRBV6-5|TRBJ1-2|.|TRBD1
TGTGCCAGCAGTACCCTGACAGGGTATGGCTACACCTTC
CASSTLTGYGYTF
>TRBV23-1|TRBJ2-7|.|.
TGCGCCAGCAGAGGGGTCTACGAGCAGTACTTC
CASRGVYEQYF
>TRBV7-9|TRBJ1-2|few|.
TGTGCCAGCAGCATCCCCACAGGAAACTATGGCTACACCTTC
CASSIPTGNYGYTF
>TRBV7-6|TRBJ1-1|.|.
TGTGCCAGGGGCACTGAAGCTTTCTTT
CARGTEAFF
>TRBV18|TRBJ1-3|few|.
TGTGCCAGCTCACCTAGACAATGGGACACCATATATTTT
CASSPRQWDTIYF
>TRBV27|TRBJ2-7|.|.
TGTGCCAGCAGTCCTAGGACCTTCTACGAGCAGTACTTC
CASSPRTFYEQYF
>TRBV4-2|TRBJ2-1|.|TRBD2
TGTGCCAGCAGCCAAGAACTAGCGGGAGGAGGAAATGAGCAGTTCTTC
CASSQELAGGGNEQFF
>TRBV11-2|TRBJ1-3|few|.
TGTGCCAGCAACACGCTCCCTAATCGGATCAGCGACTCTGGAAACACCATATATTTT
CASNTLPNRISDSGNTIYF
>TRBV6-5|TRBJ1-2|once|.
TGTGCCAGCAGTTCCCCCTGGGGGGACTATGGCTACACCTTC
CASSSPWGDYGYTF